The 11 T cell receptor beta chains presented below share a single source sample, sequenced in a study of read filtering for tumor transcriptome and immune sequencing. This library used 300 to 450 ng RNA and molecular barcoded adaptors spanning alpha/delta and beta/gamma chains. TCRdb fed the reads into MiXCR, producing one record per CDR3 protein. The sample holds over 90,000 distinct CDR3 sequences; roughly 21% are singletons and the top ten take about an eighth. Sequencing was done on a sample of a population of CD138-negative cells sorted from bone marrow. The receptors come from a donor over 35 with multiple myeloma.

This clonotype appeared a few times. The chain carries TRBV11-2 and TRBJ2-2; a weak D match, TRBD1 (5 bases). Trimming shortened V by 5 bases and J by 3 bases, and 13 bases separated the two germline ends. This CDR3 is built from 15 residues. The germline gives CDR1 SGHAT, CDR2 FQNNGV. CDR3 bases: TGTGCCAGCAGCCTCTCCCCAGGGTACACCGGGGAGCTGTTTTTT. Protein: CASSLSPGYTGELFF.

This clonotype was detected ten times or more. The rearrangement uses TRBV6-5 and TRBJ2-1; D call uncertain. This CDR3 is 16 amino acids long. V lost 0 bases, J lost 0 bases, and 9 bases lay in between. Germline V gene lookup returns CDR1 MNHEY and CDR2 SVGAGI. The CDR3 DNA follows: TGTGCCAGCAGTTACTCTTCTCCGAGCTCCTACAATGAGCAGTTCTTC. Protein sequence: CASSYSSPSSYNEQFF.

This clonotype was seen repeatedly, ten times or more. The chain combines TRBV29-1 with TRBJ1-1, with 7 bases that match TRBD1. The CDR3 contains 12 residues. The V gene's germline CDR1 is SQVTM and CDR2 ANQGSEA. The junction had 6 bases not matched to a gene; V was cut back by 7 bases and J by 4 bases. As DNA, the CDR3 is TGCAGCGCCACGACAGGGAGCACTGAAGCTTTCTTT. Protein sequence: CSATTGSTEAFF.

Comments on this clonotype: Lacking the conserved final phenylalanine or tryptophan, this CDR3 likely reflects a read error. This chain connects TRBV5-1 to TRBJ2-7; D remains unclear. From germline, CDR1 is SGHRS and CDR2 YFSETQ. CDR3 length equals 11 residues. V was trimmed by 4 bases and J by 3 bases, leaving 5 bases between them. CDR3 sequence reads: CASSDGYEQYL. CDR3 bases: TGCGCCAGCAGCGACGGCTACGAGCAGTACCTC.

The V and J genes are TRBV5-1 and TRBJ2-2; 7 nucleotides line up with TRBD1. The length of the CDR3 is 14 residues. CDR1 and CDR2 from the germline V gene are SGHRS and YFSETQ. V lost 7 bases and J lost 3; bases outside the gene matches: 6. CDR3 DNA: TGCGCCAGCCAGGGGGACACCTACACCGGGGAGCTGTTTTTT. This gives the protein CASQGDTYTGELFF.

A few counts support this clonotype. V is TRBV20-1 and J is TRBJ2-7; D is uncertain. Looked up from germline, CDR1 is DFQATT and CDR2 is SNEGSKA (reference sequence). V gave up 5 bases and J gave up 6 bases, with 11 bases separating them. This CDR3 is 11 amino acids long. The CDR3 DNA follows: TGCAGTGCTGGCCCTTTAGGCGAGCAGTACTTC. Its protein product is CSAGPLGEQYF.

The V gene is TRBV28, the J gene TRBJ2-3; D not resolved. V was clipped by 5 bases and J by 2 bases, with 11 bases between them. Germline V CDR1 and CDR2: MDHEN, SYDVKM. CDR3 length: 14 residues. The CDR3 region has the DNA TGTGCCAGCAGTCTCCCCTCTCACACAGATACGCAGTATTTT. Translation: CASSLPSHTDTQYF.

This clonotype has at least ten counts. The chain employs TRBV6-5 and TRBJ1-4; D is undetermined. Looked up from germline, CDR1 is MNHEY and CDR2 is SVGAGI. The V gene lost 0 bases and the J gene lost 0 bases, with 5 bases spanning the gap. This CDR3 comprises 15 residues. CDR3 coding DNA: TGTGCCAGCAGTTACTCGTCAGCAACTAATGAAAAACTGTTTTTT. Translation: CASSYSSATNEKLFF.

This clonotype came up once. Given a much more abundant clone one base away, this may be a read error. The CDR3 bases are TGTGCCAGCTCACCGGGGACGGATAAAAAACTGTTTTTT. Protein sequence: CASSPGTDKKLFF. The chain couples TRBV18 to TRBJ1-4, with D perhaps matching TRBD1 (5 bases). The CDR3 sequence is 13 residues long. V was clipped by 3 bases and J by 9 bases, with 11 bases between them. CDR1 and CDR2 (germline): KGHSH, LQKENI. Combining the CDR3 with reference TRBV18 and TRBJ1-4 gives the whole variable domain NAGVMQNPRHLVRRRGQEARLRCSPMKGHSHVYWYRQLPEEGLKFMVYLQKENIIDESGMPKERFSAEFPKEGPSILRIQQVVRGDSAAYFCASSPGTDKKLFFGSGTQLSVL.

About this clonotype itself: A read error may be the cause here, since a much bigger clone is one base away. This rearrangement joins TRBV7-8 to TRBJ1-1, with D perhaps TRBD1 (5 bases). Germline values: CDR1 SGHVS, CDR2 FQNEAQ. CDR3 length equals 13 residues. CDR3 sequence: CASSPDSYTEALF. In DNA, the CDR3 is TGTGCCAGCAGCCCAGACAGCTACACTGAAGCTCTCTTT.

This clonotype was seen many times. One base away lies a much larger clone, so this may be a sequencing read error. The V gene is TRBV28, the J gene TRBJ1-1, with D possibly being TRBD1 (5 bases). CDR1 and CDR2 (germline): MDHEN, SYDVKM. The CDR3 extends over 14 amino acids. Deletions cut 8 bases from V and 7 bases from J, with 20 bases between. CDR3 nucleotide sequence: TGTGCCAGCCCCCTGGGAGGGGCTTTAGGTGAAGCTTTCTTT. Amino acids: CASPLGGALGEAFF. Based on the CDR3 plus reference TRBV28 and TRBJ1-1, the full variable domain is DVKVTQSSRYLVKRTGEKVFLECVQDMDHENMFWYRQDPGLGLRLIYFSYDVKMKEKGDIPEGYSVSREKKERFSLILESASTNQTSMYLCASPLGGALGEAFFGQGTRLTVV.